Described below is a single TCR beta chain sequence and its context. The ends lost 5 bases at V and 2 bases at J; junction bases unmatched: 2. CDR1 and CDR2 from the germline V gene are LGHDT and YNNKEL (reference sequence). The CDR3 has 13 amino acids. As processed by the authors: For nucleated cells, counts were estimated from reference gene primer amplification. Assay used: immunoSEQ multiplex PCR; TCRdb lists only in-frame clones, some missing. Clone size and the V and J calls come from that table; the DNA yielded D and trimming. The profile shows around 160,000 clones, less than 90% of them singletons. The sample is drawn from a study of blood T cell repertoires in COVID-19. Study-wide background: Researchers got acute and convalescent COVID-19 samples from the United States, Italy and Spain. T cells, B-cell-depleted T cells, or PBMCs provided the cDNA or gDNA that served as material.

This sequence was found in a human donor in a cohort sampled during active COVID-19. The chain links TRBV3-1 (or the pseudogene TRBV3-2) to TRBJ2-7, with TRBD1 identical over 8 bases. The sequencing input was peripheral blood. CDR3 nucleotides: TGTGCCAGCAGCGAGACAGGGGCCTACGAGCAGTACTTC. Residues: CASSETGAYEQYF.